Listed below are T cell receptor beta chains from one sample, sequenced in a study of cytomegalovirus exposure and HLA in healthy donors. Clones were read by immunoSEQ multiplex PCR, and TCRdb kept only the in-frame ones, dropping some. The repertoire holds approximately 200,000 clones, approximately 79% seen once, with around 1.4% in the top ten. Source material: PBMCs. Receptor source: a girl aged 10-17 years in good health and CMV-seropositive. Both conserved end residues are part of each CDR3. The D gene is left open where the match is weak.

d_call: .; v_call: TRBV7-9; j_call: TRBJ1-5; cdr3_aa: CASSPRTDNQPQHF
d_call: .; v_call: TRBV27; j_call: TRBJ1-5; cdr3_aa: CASLPLRAGQPQHF
d_call: TRBD2; v_call: TRBV7-2; j_call: TRBJ2-1; cdr3_aa: CASSLAGTSGVYNEQFF
d_call: .; v_call: TRBV9; j_call: TRBJ2-5; cdr3_aa: CASSVNGVKETQYF
d_call: .; v_call: TRBV5-4; j_call: TRBJ2-3; cdr3_aa: CASSAGQNTDTQYF
d_call: .; v_call: TRBV27; j_call: TRBJ1-6; cdr3_aa: CASRPGGGSYNSPLHF
d_call: .; v_call: TRBV30; j_call: TRBJ1-6; cdr3_aa: CAWSAGWDNSPLHF
d_call: .; v_call: TRBV9; j_call: TRBJ1-2; cdr3_aa: CASSVGSGGGYTF
d_call: .; v_call: TRBV9; j_call: TRBJ1-1; cdr3_aa: CASSVGGQGTEAFF
d_call: TRBD2; v_call: TRBV9; j_call: TRBJ2-1; cdr3_aa: CASSSGGASYNEQFF
d_call: TRBD1; v_call: TRBV7-2; j_call: TRBJ1-5; cdr3_aa: CASSASGQGFQPQHF
d_call: TRBD1; v_call: TRBV5-1; j_call: TRBJ1-1; cdr3_aa: CASTPGQTNTEAFF
d_call: .; v_call: TRBV11-2; j_call: TRBJ1-2; cdr3_aa: CASSFNSYGYTF
d_call: .; v_call: TRBV5-4; j_call: TRBJ2-2; cdr3_aa: CASSLRVRTTFNTGELFF
d_call: .; v_call: TRBV2; j_call: TRBJ1-2; cdr3_aa: CASSEFQGKLGSGYTF
d_call: TRBD2; v_call: TRBV2; j_call: TRBJ2-3; cdr3_aa: CASSDWFGGAATDTQYF
d_call: TRBD1; v_call: TRBV19; j_call: TRBJ2-5; cdr3_aa: CASSIDGMGTGEGETQYF
d_call: .; v_call: TRBV2; j_call: TRBJ1-6; cdr3_aa: CASSPGTLANSPLHF
d_call: .; v_call: TRBV5-1; j_call: TRBJ2-7; cdr3_aa: CASSLEQGNEQYF
d_call: .; v_call: TRBV4-2; j_call: TRBJ2-6; cdr3_aa: CASSQEPGGANVLTF
d_call: TRBD1; v_call: TRBV28; j_call: TRBJ1-5; cdr3_aa: CASSLSGTGRRGRSNQPQHF
d_call: TRBD1; v_call: TRBV10-2; j_call: TRBJ1-5; cdr3_aa: CASTTQGGQPQHF
d_call: .; v_call: TRBV6-1; j_call: TRBJ2-5; cdr3_aa: CASSERAGQETQYF
d_call: TRBD1; v_call: TRBV16; j_call: TRBJ1-2; cdr3_aa: CASSRIHGTGDGYTF
d_call: TRBD2; v_call: TRBV7-2; j_call: TRBJ2-1; cdr3_aa: CASSSGLGGYNEQFF
d_call: TRBD2; v_call: TRBV11-2; j_call: TRBJ2-1; cdr3_aa: CASSRAGGTYNEQFF
d_call: TRBD2; v_call: TRBV27; j_call: TRBJ2-1; cdr3_aa: CASSLQRGGFNEQFF
d_call: TRBD1; v_call: TRBV19; j_call: TRBJ1-6; cdr3_aa: CASGIRTGLDSPLHF
d_call: .; v_call: TRBV2; j_call: TRBJ2-7; cdr3_aa: CASSQRPYEQYF
d_call: TRBD2; v_call: TRBV28; j_call: TRBJ2-3; cdr3_aa: CASRPGLAGGSDTQYF
d_call: .; v_call: TRBV5-1; j_call: TRBJ2-7; cdr3_aa: CASSLNRDPYEQYF
d_call: .; v_call: TRBV23-1; j_call: TRBJ1-2; cdr3_aa: CASSQFRGRSYTF
d_call: .; v_call: TRBV6-1; j_call: TRBJ1-1; cdr3_aa: CASSEYRSTDEAFF
d_call: TRBD2; v_call: TRBV7-2; j_call: TRBJ2-7; cdr3_aa: CASSASGGAAYEQYF
d_call: .; v_call: TRBV7-9; j_call: TRBJ1-2; cdr3_aa: CASSSPGGHTHF
d_call: TRBD2; v_call: TRBV15; j_call: TRBJ2-1; cdr3_aa: CATSREGLAGDNEQFF
d_call: .; v_call: TRBV4-2; j_call: TRBJ2-5; cdr3_aa: CASSQERGAQETQYF
d_call: .; v_call: TRBV4-1; j_call: TRBJ1-2; cdr3_aa: CASSRPQQVTYGYTF
d_call: TRBD2; v_call: TRBV7-2; j_call: TRBJ2-3; cdr3_aa: CASSRRGTSGGSTDTQYF
d_call: .; v_call: TRBV5-4; j_call: TRBJ2-7; cdr3_aa: CASSQNLDEQYF
d_call: .; v_call: TRBV10-3; j_call: TRBJ2-3; cdr3_aa: CAISGPTSTDTQYF
d_call: TRBD1; v_call: TRBV2; j_call: TRBJ1-2; cdr3_aa: CASSLTGANYGYTF
d_call: .; v_call: TRBV30; j_call: TRBJ2-3; cdr3_aa: CAWSVVGGTTDTQYF
d_call: .; v_call: TRBV5-6; j_call: TRBJ2-7; cdr3_aa: CASSLLRREVEQYF
d_call: .; v_call: TRBV2; j_call: TRBJ2-7; cdr3_aa: CASSPAYEQYF
d_call: .; v_call: TRBV5-6; j_call: TRBJ1-3; cdr3_aa: CASSPGGFSGNTIYF
d_call: TRBD2; v_call: TRBV4-3; j_call: TRBJ2-1; cdr3_aa: CASSRERASGVNEQFF
d_call: .; v_call: TRBV9; j_call: TRBJ2-1; cdr3_aa: CASSVDWRDYNEQFF
d_call: TRBD1; v_call: TRBV6-4; j_call: TRBJ2-3; cdr3_aa: CASSLQGFTDTQYF